A single sample gave rise to the 11 T cell receptor beta chains below, sequenced in a study of blood T cell repertoires in COVID-19. Repertoires were generated with immunoSEQ multiplex PCR, while TCRdb's copy carries only in-frame clones and drops some. The data hold roughly 200,000 clones, with 82% observed a single time. The sequencing input was peripheral blood. All receptors derive from a woman of 80 years or more with COVID-19, enrolled during active disease.

The chain has TRBV18 and TRBJ2-3, with D maybe TRBD2 (6 bases). This CDR3 has 15 residues. Per germline, CDR1 KGHSH and CDR2 LQKENI. V dropped 3 bases and J dropped 0 bases, with 10 bases sitting between them. Written as DNA, the CDR3 is TGTGCCAGCTCACCGGACTATTCTAGCACAGATACGCAGTATTTT. Its protein product is CASSPDYSSTDTQYF.

The V and J genes are TRBV16 and TRBJ1-2, with 8 bases fitting TRBD1. Germline V lookup: CDR1 KGHSY, CDR2 FQNENV. With 2 bases clipped from V and 2 bases from J, the junction kept 7 bases outside the gene matches. The CDR3 loop spans 16 amino acids. In DNA form, the CDR3 reads TGTGCCAGCAGCCAACATGGACAGGGTCTCAACTATGGCTACACCTTC. This encodes CASSQHGQGLNYGYTF.

The chain carries TRBV7-3 and TRBJ2-1, with D maybe TRBD2 (5 bases). CDR1 and CDR2 from the germline V gene are SGHTA and FQGTGA. There are 16 residues in the CDR3. Trimming removed 3 bases from V and 4 bases from J, with 16 bases in between. The CDR3 here is CASSFQPTTRYNEQFF. DNA for the CDR3: TGTGCCAGCAGCTTTCAACCGACTACACGTTACAATGAGCAGTTCTTC.

V is TRBV27 and J is TRBJ2-1, with D possibly being TRBD1 (6 bases). In germline, CDR1 is MNHEY, CDR2 SMNVEV (reference sequence). This CDR3 is built from 15 residues. The V end lost 3 bases, the J end lost 0 bases, and 9 bases lay between the germline ends. The CDR3 bases are TGTGCCAGCAGTTTTCTAGGGGGCTCCTACAATGAGCAGTTCTTC. This translates into CASSFLGGSYNEQFF.

The chain combines TRBV7-2 with TRBJ1-5; 9 bases align to TRBD1. The germline V gene has CDR1 SGHTA and CDR2 FQGNSA. This CDR3 spans 14 amino acids. Trimming took 3 bases from V and 6 from J; bases not matched to a gene: 3. CDR3 loop: CASSFGTGFQPQHF. The CDR3 coding sequence is TGTGCCAGCAGCTTCGGGACAGGGTTTCAGCCCCAGCATTTT.

J is TRBJ1-2 and V is TRBV30; TRBD1 aligns across 7 bases. This CDR3 comprises 13 residues. V lost 1 base, J lost 2 bases, and 1 base stayed unmatched. CDR1 GTSNPN and CDR2 SVGIG come from the germline V gene (reference sequence). CDR3 region: CAWSETGNYGYTF. The CDR3 nucleotides are TGTGCCTGGAGTGAGACAGGGAACTATGGCTACACCTTC.

The V gene is TRBV6-6, the J gene TRBJ2-7; maybe TRBD1 (9 bases). CDR1 and CDR2 (germline): MNHNY, SVGAGI (reference sequence). The CDR3 sequence is 15 residues long. V was clipped by 5 bases and J by 4 bases, with 18 bases between them. The CDR3 reads CASSSAGGQGYEQYF. CDR3 sequence (DNA): TGTGCCAGCAGTAGCGCGGGGGGACAGGGTTACGAGCAGTACTTC.

The chain recombines TRBV4-1 with TRBJ1-1; the D gene is possibly TRBD1 (6 bases). This CDR3 region has 12 residues. The germline gives CDR1 MGHRA, CDR2 YSYEKL. Trimming pared 5 bases from V and 11 bases from J, leaving 15 bases between. The CDR3 protein is CASSWGQDRAFF. DNA of the CDR3: TGCGCCAGCAGCTGGGGGCAAGATAGGGCTTTCTTT.

This sequence joins TRBV5-1 and TRBJ1-3; D possibly corresponds to TRBD1 (5 bases). The germline V and J ends were trimmed by 4 bases and 0 bases, with 20 bases remaining between them. CDR3 length equals 18 residues. Germline-derived CDR1 and CDR2 are SGHRS and YFSETQ. CDR3: CASSPWGVLSSSGNTIYF. The CDR3, as DNA: TGCGCCAGCAGCCCATGGGGGGTCCTGTCAAGCTCTGGAAACACCATATATTTT.

This chain links TRBV10-3 with TRBJ1-1; TRBD1 is a possible D gene (5 bases). Germline V CDR1 and CDR2: ENHRY, SYGVKD. Trimming cost V 6 bases and J 6 bases, with 17 bases left between them. This CDR3 region has 14 residues. CDR3 DNA: TGTGCCATCAGGGTTGACAGTCCACGACCTGAAGCTTTCTTT. Translated: CAIRVDSPRPEAFF.

The chain has TRBV6-2 or TRBV6-3 and TRBJ2-5, with a possible D match to TRBD1 (6 bases). V lost 2 bases and J lost 4, with 14 bases in between. The CDR3 is made up of 15 amino acids. Germline V CDR1 and CDR2: MNHEY, SVGEGT. Written as DNA, the CDR3 is TGTGCCAGCAGTTACCTGGGGGCCTCCCCAGAGACCCAGTACTTC. Translation gives CASSYLGASPETQYF.